The 12 T cell receptor beta chains below come from one sample, sequenced in a study of technical replicates of blood from several donors (dated by TCRdb to 2017 to 2019). The library was obtained by the immunoSEQ multiplex PCR assay. TCRdb carries this immuneACCESS record with in-frame sequences only. Its versions omit some clonotypes, under half of them owing to an unresolved V gene in the studies checked, with the rest unexplained. The sample contains around 13,000 clones, around 86% of them found a single time. Together, the top ten hold 12% of the sample. The source material was PBMCs. All receptors derive from a human donor in good health.

V usage is TRBV5-6 and J usage is TRBJ2-3, with 8 bases aligning to TRBD1. This CDR3 is 15 amino acids long. Germline CDR1 SGHDT, CDR2 YYEEEE. V shed 0 bases, J shed 5 bases, and the junction held 5 bases outside the gene matches. The CDR3 bases are TGTGCCAGCAGCTTGGTAACAGGGGGACGAGATACGCAGTATTTT. Residues: CASSLVTGGRDTQYF.

The rearrangement uses TRBV28 and TRBJ1-1; TRBD1 matches at 7 bases. J was trimmed by 0 bases and V by 8 bases; bases with no gene match: 6. The germline V gene encodes CDR1 MDHEN and CDR2 SYDVKM. The length of the CDR3 is 14 residues. The CDR3 coding sequence is TGTGCCAGCGGCTCGGGACAGCTGAACACTGAAGCTTTCTTT. Protein sequence: CASGSGQLNTEAFF.

The rearrangement links TRBV9 to TRBJ2-3; 8 bases map to TRBD1. Looked up from germline, CDR1 is SGDLS and CDR2 is YYNGEE. The CDR3 loop spans 15 amino acids. J gave up 1 base and V 4 bases, and 5 bases lay outside the gene matches. CDR3 amino acids: CASSPGTGGTDTQYF. The CDR3 nucleotides are TGTGCCAGCAGCCCGGGGACAGGCGGCACAGATACGCAGTATTTT. The whole variable domain, filled in from reference TRBV9 and TRBJ2-3, reads DSGVTQTPKHLITATGQRVTLRCSPRSGDLSVYWYQQSLDQGLQFLIQYYNGEERAKGNILERFSAQQFPDLHSELNLSSLELGDSALYFCASSPGTGGTDTQYFGPGTRLTVL.

The V and J genes are TRBV11-2 and TRBJ2-5, with a possible D match to TRBD1 (5 bases). The CDR3 spans 16 residues. The V and J ends lost 6 bases and 7 bases respectively, with 24 bases between them. CDR1 is SGHAT and CDR2 is FQNNGV in the germline V gene. The CDR3 nucleotides are TGTGCCAGCAGGTCTCTAGTTGGGGCCACCACGGGGACCCAGTACTTC. Its translation is CASRSLVGATTGTQYF.

The genes are TRBV5-1 and TRBJ2-2; 14 positions match TRBD2. After removal of 4 bases from V and 5 bases from J, the junction contained 4 bases not matched to a gene. This CDR3 spans 16 amino acids. Per germline, CDR1 SGHRS and CDR2 YFSETQ. CDR3 coding DNA: TGCGCCAGCAGCCGGACTAGCGGGAGGAGAACCGGGGAGCTGTTTTTT. It is translated as CASSRTSGRRTGELFF.

The chain carries TRBV5-5 and TRBJ2-5, with 11 bases that match TRBD2. The J segment lost 5 bases and the V segment lost 4 bases, leaving 7 bases of the junction unmatched. Germline values: CDR1 SGHKS, CDR2 YYEKEE (reference sequence). This CDR3 has 15 residues. CDR3 region: CASSITIAGGETQYF. The CDR3 nucleotides read TGTGCCAGCAGCATCACAATAGCGGGGGGGGAGACCCAGTACTTC.

The V call is TRBV25-1, the J call TRBJ2-7, with 11 bases that match TRBD2. This CDR3 has 14 amino acids. Per germline, CDR1 MGHDK and CDR2 SYGVNS. The V and J ends lost 4 bases and 3 bases, in that order; junction bases with no gene match: 2. CDR3 sequence reads: CASSVAGGGYEQYF. In DNA form, the CDR3 reads TGTGCCAGCAGTGTAGCGGGAGGGGGCTACGAGCAGTACTTC.

This chain joins TRBV6-4 and TRBJ2-1, with 9 bases identical to TRBD1. From germline, CDR1 is MRHNA and CDR2 SNTAGT. Trimming cost V 0 bases and J 3 bases; bases outside gene matches: 0. This CDR3 contains 15 residues. The CDR3 bases are TGTGCCAGCAGTGACTCGACAGGGGGCTACAATGAGCAGTTCTTC. This gives the protein CASSDSTGGYNEQFF.

This clone is a singleton in its sample. The V gene is TRBV5-1, the J gene TRBJ1-2, with unresolved D. The CDR3 loop spans 14 amino acids. Germline V gene sequence: CDR1 SGHRS, CDR2 YFSETQ. V was pared by 0 bases and J by 6 bases, with 12 bases between. The CDR3 region has the DNA TGCGCCAGCAGCTTGGCCCAGGCTTGGGATGGCTACACCTTC. The encoded protein is CASSLAQAWDGYTF.

This clone was detected a few times. The rearrangement joins TRBV5-1 to TRBJ1-3, with D perhaps TRBD1 (6 bases). Trimming left V 4 bases short and J 2 bases short, with 19 bases between. The CDR3 sequence is 17 residues long. The V gene's germline CDR1 is SGHRS and CDR2 YFSETQ. CDR3 in amino acids: CASSQTSGGQAGNTIYF. DNA for the CDR3: TGCGCCAGCAGCCAGACGTCGGGGGGGCAAGCTGGAAACACCATATATTTT.

This sequence joins TRBV18 and TRBJ2-7; tentatively, D is TRBD2 (5 bases). Trimming removed 2 bases at V and 2 bases at J, with 13 bases between. Germline CDR1 and CDR2: KGHSH and LQKENI. The CDR3 extends over 15 amino acids. CDR3 nucleotides: TGTGCCAGCTCACCAGGCAGCGGAATTACCTACGAGCAGTACTTC. Protein product: CASSPGSGITYEQYF.

This clone was seen a handful of times. This rearrangement joins TRBV5-1 to TRBJ1-5; 8 positions match TRBD1. Germline trimming cut 3 bases from V and 6 bases from J; bases unmatched to any gene: 8. The CDR3 length is 15 residues. CDR1 is SGHRS, CDR2 YFSETQ, per germline. The CDR3, as DNA: TGCGCCAGCAGCTCGACAGGGGAAGACAGTCAGCCCCAGCATTTT. Amino acid sequence: CASSSTGEDSQPQHF. Variable domain in full (rest from reference TRBV5-1 and TRBJ1-5): KAGVTQTPRYLIKTRGQQVTLSCSPISGHRSVSWYQQTPGQGLQFLFEYFSETQRNKGNFPGRFSGRQFSNSRSEMNVSTLELGDSALYLCASSSTGEDSQPQHFGDGTRLSIL.